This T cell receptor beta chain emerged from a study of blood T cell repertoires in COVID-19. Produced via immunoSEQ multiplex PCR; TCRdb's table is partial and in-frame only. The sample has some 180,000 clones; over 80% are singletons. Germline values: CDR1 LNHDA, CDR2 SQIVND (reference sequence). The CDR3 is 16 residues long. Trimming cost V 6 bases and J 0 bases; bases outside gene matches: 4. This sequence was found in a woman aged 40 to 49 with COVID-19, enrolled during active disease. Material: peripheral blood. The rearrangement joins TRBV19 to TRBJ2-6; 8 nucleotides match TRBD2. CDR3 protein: CASRTLAVSGANVLTF. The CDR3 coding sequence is TGTGCCAGTAGGACACTAGCGGTCTCTGGGGCCAACGTCCTGACTTTC.